Below are 14 T cell receptor beta chains sequenced from a single sample in a study of cytomegalovirus exposure and HLA in healthy donors (dated by TCRdb to the late 2010s). Libraries were built with the immunoSEQ multiplex PCR assay. A mixture of 60 forward primers for TCR Vbeta segments and 13 reverse primers for TCR Jbeta segments was used in the multiplex PCR. In its TCRdb copy, this immuneACCESS table keeps in-frame sequences only and misses some clones. Where compared with another copy, unresolved V genes explain less than half of these, and the others have no known cause. The sample records roughly 190,000 clones, around three quarters of which are singletons. The ten largest clones capture approximately 1.8% of the sample. What was sequenced was PBMCs. These receptors originate from a woman aged 30 to 39 in good health and CMV-seronegative.

The chain recombines TRBV7-9 with TRBJ2-3, with 11 positions matching TRBD2. There are 16 residues in the CDR3. Looked up from germline, CDR1 is SEHNR and CDR2 is FQNEAQ (reference sequence). Unmatched junction bases numbered 2, after V lost 2 bases and J lost 1 base. The DNA for the CDR3 is TGTGCCAGCAGCTTATCACTAGCGGGGGGCACAGATACGCAGTATTTT. Protein product: CASSLSLAGGTDTQYF.

The chain combines TRBV2 with TRBJ2-5; D gene ambiguous. The end of the DNA aligns better with TRBJ2-7, so the J call may be wrong. Germline CDR1 and CDR2: SNHLY and FYNNEI. There are 14 residues in the CDR3. For the CDR3, the DNA is TGTGCCAGCAGTAGACTCCTCATCCCCTACGAGCAGTACTTC. This encodes CASSRLLIPYEQYF.

On this clone itself: Within the sample, other DNA sequences also encode this same CDR3. The V call is TRBV5-1, the J call TRBJ2-7, with D perhaps TRBD2 (6 bases). Germline CDR1 SGHRS, CDR2 YFSETQ. This CDR3 has 14 residues. Trimming took off 0 bases at V and 0 bases at J, with 7 bases between the two ends. In DNA, the CDR3 is TGCGCCAGCAGCTTGGCCGGGAGCTCCTACGAGCAGTACTTC. Amino acids: CASSLAGSSYEQYF.

The rearrangement uses TRBV5-6 and TRBJ2-7, with 9 bases lining up with TRBD2. The V gene end was trimmed by 7 bases and the J gene end by 6 bases; junction bases not matched to a gene: 14. CDR1 SGHDT and CDR2 YYEEEE come from the germline V gene. This CDR3 spans 15 amino acids. CDR3 DNA sequence: TGTGCCAGCGGCGAAACACTAGCGGGTGATGGCGAGCAGTACTTC. Its protein is CASGETLAGDGEQYF. The entire variable domain, with the rest obtained from reference TRBV5-6 and TRBJ2-7, is as follows: DAGVTQSPTHLIKTRGQQVTLRCSPKSGHDTVSWYQQALGQGPQFIFQYYEEEERQRGNFPDRFSGHQFPNYSSELNVNALLLGDSALYLCASGETLAGDGEQYFGPGTRLTVT.

The chain uses TRBV6-5 and TRBJ1-4; 9 bases line up with TRBD1. The ends lost 6 bases at V and 7 bases at J; junction bases unmatched: 9. CDR1 and CDR2 from the germline V gene are MNHEY and SVGAGI. CDR3 length equals 15 residues. For the CDR3, the DNA is TGTGCCAGCAGACCACAGGGGGCGTGGGGTGAAAAACTGTTTTTT. This translates into CASRPQGAWGEKLFF.

The chain uses TRBV10-1 and TRBJ1-2, with D perhaps TRBD1 (5 bases). CDR3 length: 13 amino acids. Germline V lookup: CDR1 WNHNN, CDR2 SYGVQD (reference sequence). Trimming cost V 6 bases and J 3 bases, with 11 bases left between them. CDR3 in amino acids: CASREGQDYGYTF. In DNA, the CDR3 is TGCGCCAGCAGGGAGGGGCAGGACTATGGCTACACCTTC.

This chain uses TRBV9 with TRBJ2-3, with 7 bases matching TRBD2. Germline values: CDR1 SGDLS, CDR2 YYNGEE. V shed 0 bases and J 2 bases; nucleotides not matched to a gene: 6. The CDR3 loop spans 16 amino acids. CDR3 sequence (DNA): TGTGCCAGCAGCGTAGGTGGGAGGGCCCCCACAGATACGCAGTATTTT. Translated, it gives CASSVGGRAPTDTQYF.

The chain joins TRBV7-8 to TRBJ2-2; the match to TRBD2 covers 12 bases. J gave up 0 bases and V 4 bases, and 3 bases lay outside the gene matches. This CDR3 region has 17 residues. The germline gives CDR1 SGHVS, CDR2 FQNEAQ. The CDR3 DNA reads TGTGCCAGCAGCTCCGGACTAGCGGGGCCGAACACCGGGGAGCTGTTTTTT. Its translation is CASSSGLAGPNTGELFF.

The V call is TRBV12-5, the J call TRBJ1-2; possibly TRBD1 for D (5 bases). Germline V lookup: CDR1 LGHNT, CDR2 FRNRAP. The CDR3 has 14 amino acids. V was cut by 3 bases and J by 7 bases, with 15 bases left in between. The CDR3 DNA reads as TGTGCTAGTGGTTTTCTGGGGCAGGCACCTGGCTACACCTTC. Translating gives CASGFLGQAPGYTF.

The chain has TRBV7-3 and TRBJ1-1, with D unresolved. Between the trimmed V and J ends, which lost 0 bases and 0 bases, there was a span of 14 bases. The CDR3 totals 17 residues. Germline V gene sequence: CDR1 SGHTA, CDR2 FQGTGA. CDR3 loop: CASSLTSGFLMNTEAFF. The DNA of the CDR3 is TGTGCCAGCAGCTTAACTTCGGGGTTTCTCATGAACACTGAAGCTTTCTTT.

The chain has TRBV19 and TRBJ2-1, with D perhaps matching TRBD2 (5 bases). V was shortened by 7 bases and J by 9 bases, with 22 bases between the two germline ends. The CDR3 has 15 amino acids. The germline V gene encodes CDR1 LNHDA and CDR2 SQIVND (reference sequence). Written as DNA, the CDR3 is TGTGCCAGTAACGGGTGGGCGGGTGGTCTTGGTGAGCAGTTCTTC. Translation gives CASNGWAGGLGEQFF. Based on the CDR3 plus reference TRBV19 and TRBJ2-1, the full variable domain is DGGITQSPKYLFRKEGQNVTLSCEQNLNHDAMYWYRQDPGQGLRLIYYSQIVNDFQKGDIAEGYSVSREKKESFPLTVTSAQKNPTAFYLCASNGWAGGLGEQFFGPGTRLTVL.

This clone was counted a few times. The chain carries TRBV18 and TRBJ2-1, with a tentative D call TRBD2 (6 bases). CDR3 length: 14 amino acids. The germline gives CDR1 KGHSH, CDR2 LQKENI. V was cut by 4 bases and J by 8 bases, with 15 bases left in between. This CDR3 is CASSRTIRGDEQFF. The CDR3 bases are TGTGCCAGCTCACGGACTATCAGAGGGGATGAGCAGTTCTTC. Together with reference TRBV18 and TRBJ2-1, the CDR3 gives the full variable domain: NAGVMQNPRHLVRRRGQEARLRCSPMKGHSHVYWYRQLPEEGLKFMVYLQKENIIDESGMPKERFSAEFPKEGPSILRIQQVVRGDSAAYFCASSRTIRGDEQFFGPGTRLTVL.

Comment on this clone: At one of its ends the junction is not consistent with the germline gene, which may arise from a read error. The V and J genes are TRBV7-7 and TRBJ2-1, with D possibly TRBD1 on 5 matching bases. The CDR3 loop spans 14 amino acids. The germline CDR1 and CDR2 sequences are SSHAT and FNYEAQ (reference sequence). The CDR3 sequence is CASSLTTVANEQFF. CDR3 coding DNA: TGTGCTAGCAGCTTGACGACAGTGGCGAATGAGCAGTTCTTC.

This chain uses TRBV11-2 with TRBJ2-7; TRBD1 matches 11 bases. This CDR3 region has 15 residues. Germline assignment: CDR1 SGHAT and CDR2 FQNNGV. The J segment lost 6 bases and the V segment lost 4 bases, leaving 8 bases of the junction unmatched. The CDR3 DNA reads as TGTGCCAGCAGCTCCGGGACAGGGGGTTTCGGCGAGCAGTACTTC. Translation: CASSSGTGGFGEQYF.